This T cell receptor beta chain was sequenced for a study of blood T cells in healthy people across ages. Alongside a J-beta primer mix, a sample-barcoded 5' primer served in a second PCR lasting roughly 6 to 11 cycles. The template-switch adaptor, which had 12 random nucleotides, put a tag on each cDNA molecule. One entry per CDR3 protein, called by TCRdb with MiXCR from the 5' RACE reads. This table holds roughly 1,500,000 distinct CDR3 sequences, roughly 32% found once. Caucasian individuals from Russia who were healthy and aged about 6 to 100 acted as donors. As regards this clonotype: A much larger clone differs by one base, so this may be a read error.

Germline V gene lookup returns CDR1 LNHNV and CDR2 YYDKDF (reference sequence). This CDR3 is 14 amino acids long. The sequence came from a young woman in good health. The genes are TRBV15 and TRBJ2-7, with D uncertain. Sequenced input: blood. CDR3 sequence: CATCRDPSSYEQYF. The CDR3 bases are TGTGCCACCTGCAGAGATCCGAGCTCCTACGAGCAGTACTTC. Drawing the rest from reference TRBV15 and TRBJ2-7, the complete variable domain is DAMVIQNPRYQVTQFGKPVTLSCSQTLNHNVMYWYQQKSSQAPKLLFHYYDKDFNNEADTPDNFQSRRPNTSFCFLDIRSPGLGDTAMYLCATCRDPSSYEQYFGPGTRLTVT.